This T cell receptor (beta chain) appears in the sequencing data of a study of blood T cell repertoires in COVID-19. This table comes from immunoSEQ multiplex PCR, and its TCRdb copy is limited to in-frame clones, with some not included. The sample holds fewer than 150,000 clones, more than 60% seen once. This TCR came from a man aged 70 or older with acute or convalescent COVID-19. The sequenced material came from peripheral blood.

CDR3 amino acids: CASSYGVGTGGQPQHF. In DNA form, the CDR3 reads TGTGCCAGCAGTTACGGGGTTGGGACAGGGGGTCAGCCCCAGCATTTT. This sequence joins TRBV6-2 or TRBV6-3 and TRBJ1-5; TRBD1 agrees at 11 bases. The CDR3 contains 16 residues. Germline V gene sequence: CDR1 MNHEY, CDR2 SVGEGT. The trim removed 2 bases at V and 6 bases at J, leaving 6 bases unmatched.